This T cell receptor beta chain is from a study of cytomegalovirus exposure and HLA in healthy donors. Study-level information: As an earlier analysis found, roughly 180 million T cells yielded 90 million to 140 million unique TCR beta sequences.

Germline V lookup: CDR1 SEHNR, CDR2 FQNEAQ (reference sequence). The CDR3 sequence is 13 residues long. The V and J ends lost 5 bases and 5 bases respectively, with 12 bases between them. Primers: 60 Vbeta forward and 13 Jbeta reverse. Sequencing used immunoSEQ multiplex PCR; TCRdb keeps in-frame clones, though not all of them. Here the sample spans around 130,000 clones, just under 85% being singletons. The chain is built from TRBV7-9 and TRBJ1-2; weak D call: TRBD1 (6 bases). The source of this sequence is a boy between 2 and 15 years old in good health and CMV-seronegative. Input material: PBMCs. CDR3 residues: CASSLDRPYGYTF. The CDR3 DNA sequence: TGTGCCAGCAGCCTCGACAGGCCGTATGGCTACACCTTC.